This passage covers 32 T cell receptor beta chains from one sample sequenced in a study of lymphopenia after photon versus proton radiotherapy. The repertoire was sequenced with immunoSEQ multiplex PCR; TCRdb's copy has only in-frame clones and lacks some. The sample has 50,000 or so clones, around 90% seen once. Material: peripheral blood, obtained from a patient treated with photon-based radiotherapy. These receptors all come from a middle-aged woman with cholangiocarcinoma.

The chain combines TRBV29-1 with TRBJ2-1; a possible D gene is TRBD1 (5 bases). CDR3 length equals 14 residues. V shed 4 bases and J shed 8 bases, with 18 bases lying between them. CDR1 is SQVTM, CDR2 ANQGSEA, per germline. The CDR3 region has the DNA TGCAGCGTTGCCCGAGACAGAACCCTCGATGAGCAGTTCTTC. It encodes CSVARDRTLDEQFF.

This chain links TRBV30 with TRBJ2-1, with 7 bases aligning to TRBD2. The ends lost 0 bases at V and 7 bases at J; junction bases unmatched: 6. Germline assignment: CDR1 GTSNPN and CDR2 SVGIG (reference sequence). The CDR3 is 14 amino acids. CDR3 coding DNA: TGTGCCTGGAGTGTATTTAGCGGGCGTAATGAGCAGTTCTTC. It yields the protein CAWSVFSGRNEQFF. Full variable domain (rest looked up from reference TRBV30 and TRBJ2-1): SQTIHQWPATLVQPVGSPLSLECTVEGTSNPNLYWYRQAAGRGLQLLFYSVGIGQISSEVPQNLSASRPQDRQFILSSKKLLLSDSGFYLCAWSVFSGRNEQFFGPGTRLTVL.

The chain carries TRBV5-6 and TRBJ1-5; weak D call: TRBD1 (5 bases). V shed 4 bases and J shed 7 bases, with 21 bases lying between them. The V gene's germline CDR1 is SGHDT and CDR2 YYEEEE. This CDR3 spans 16 amino acids. CDR3 loop: CASSPSGRGEEQPQHF. CDR3 coding DNA: TGTGCCAGCAGCCCTTCGGGTAGGGGTGAGGAGCAGCCCCAGCATTTT.

This rearrangement joins TRBV7-3 to TRBJ2-3, with 7 bases aligning to TRBD2. Germline CDR1 reads SGHTA; CDR2 reads FQGTGA. The CDR3 covers 15 residues. After removal of 4 bases from V and 5 bases from J, the junction contained 9 bases not matched to a gene. The CDR3 protein is CASSSWAGVGDTQYF. For the CDR3, the DNA is TGTGCCAGCAGCTCCTGGGCGGGAGTTGGAGATACGCAGTATTTT.

The V call is TRBV28, the J call TRBJ1-5, with 9 bases aligning to TRBD1. This CDR3 region has 15 residues. Germline trimming cut 6 bases from V and 4 bases from J; bases unmatched to any gene: 7. In germline, CDR1 is MDHEN, CDR2 SYDVKM. CDR3 amino acids: CASSRGTGKNQPQHF. CDR3 nucleotides: TGTGCCAGCAGCCGCGGGACAGGGAAGAATCAGCCCCAGCATTTT.

The V and J genes are TRBV21-1 and TRBJ1-2; TRBD1, the table's D call, was not compared with the DNA. TRBV21-1 is marked as a pseudogene. This CDR3 is 18 amino acids long. The chain's CDR3 is CASSCGVKDIRSNYGYTF. In DNA form, the CDR3 reads TGTGCCAGCAGCTGTGGGGTAAAGGACATAAGATCTAACTATGGCTACACCTTC.

This chain connects TRBV28 to TRBJ2-3, with 8 positions matching TRBD1. The CDR3 extends over 16 amino acids. V lost 2 bases and J lost 4; bases outside the gene matches: 8. Germline lookup yields CDR1 MDHEN and CDR2 SYDVKM. CDR3 loop: CASSLGATGDSDTQYF. The CDR3 bases are TGTGCCAGCAGTTTAGGGGCGACAGGGGATTCAGATACGCAGTATTTT.

The chain has TRBV5-6 and TRBJ1-2; 8 bases are shared with TRBD1. Germline CDR1 reads SGHDT; CDR2 reads YYEEEE. The length of the CDR3 is 15 residues. The V and J ends lost 6 bases and 3 bases, in that order; junction bases with no gene match: 10. The CDR3 loop reads CASTPGGGQDYGYTF. The CDR3 DNA sequence: TGTGCCAGCACCCCGGGGGGGGGACAGGACTATGGCTACACCTTC.

In its sample, this clone was seen once. The genes are TRBV27 and TRBJ2-1; possible D gene TRBD2, 5 bases. V shed 4 bases and J shed 5 bases, with 15 bases lying between them. The CDR3 length is 15 residues. CDR1 is MNHEY and CDR2 is SMNVEV in the germline V gene (reference sequence). DNA for the CDR3: TGTGCCAGCAGTTCAGTAGCGTATCGGGACAATGAGCAGTTCTTC. Translating gives CASSSVAYRDNEQFF.

The V call is TRBV18, the J call TRBJ1-2; TRBD1 matches 7 bases. The CDR3 length is 16 residues. Germline V gene sequence: CDR1 KGHSH, CDR2 LQKENI. Unmatched junction bases numbered 7, after V lost 2 bases and J lost 1 base. CDR3 residues: CASSPSGGVFNYGYTF. Written as DNA, the CDR3 is TGTGCCAGCTCACCATCAGGGGGAGTATTTAACTATGGCTACACCTTC.

The chain uses TRBV18 and TRBJ1-1; D not certain. The germline V gene encodes CDR1 KGHSH and CDR2 LQKENI. V was pared by 3 bases and J by 4 bases, with 24 bases between. The CDR3 has 18 residues. DNA of the CDR3: TGTGCCAGCTCACCTAGGCCAGGTTTGCAAGGCTTGGGCACTGAAGCTTTCTTT. Protein sequence: CASSPRPGLQGLGTEAFF.

V is TRBV9 and J is TRBJ2-3; no clear D gene. V lost 1 base and J lost 4, with 13 bases in between. From germline, CDR1 is SGDLS and CDR2 YYNGEE. CDR3 size: 15 residues. The CDR3 nucleotides read TGTGCCAGCAGCGTAACTGGCTCAACCCCAGATACGCAGTATTTT. Translating gives CASSVTGSTPDTQYF.

This chain links TRBV19 with TRBJ2-7; 12 nucleotides agree with TRBD2. The CDR3 is 15 residues long. Looked up from germline, CDR1 is LNHDA and CDR2 is SQIVND (reference sequence). V trimming: 10 bases; J trimming: 3 bases; junction bases outside the gene matches: 10. CDR3 region: CATKAGGLAGYEQYF. CDR3 in DNA: TGTGCCACCAAAGCGGGGGGACTAGCGGGCTACGAGCAGTACTTC.

The gene calls are TRBV5-4 and TRBJ1-1, with 7 bases fitting TRBD1. The CDR3 length is 14 residues. Per the germline V gene, CDR1 is SGHNT and CDR2 is YYREEE (reference sequence). J gave up 4 bases and V 4 bases, and 7 bases lay outside the gene matches. The CDR3 loop is CASSRGDRVTEAFF. The CDR3 DNA reads TGTGCCAGCAGCCGGGGCGACAGGGTCACTGAAGCTTTCTTT.

CDR3 in DNA: TGTGCCAGCAGCTTAGTTAAACTACTGGGGGAGACCCAGTACTTC. Translated, it gives CASSLVKLLGETQYF. V gene TRBV7-9 combines with J gene TRBJ2-5; D is unclear. The CDR3 is 15 amino acids. Germline CDR1 reads SEHNR; CDR2 reads FQNEAQ (reference sequence). The V gene lost 1 base and the J gene lost 5 bases, with 14 bases spanning the gap. The full variable domain, in which reference TRBV7-9 and TRBJ2-5 provide the parts outside the CDR3, is DTGVSQNPRHKITKRGQNVTFRCDPISEHNRLYWYRQTLGQGPEFLTYFQNEAQLEKSRLLSDRFSAERPKGSFSTLEIQRTEQGDSAMYLCASSLVKLLGETQYFGPGTRLLVL.

The CDR3 protein is CASRTGNTEAFF. As DNA, the CDR3 is TGCGCCAGCCGGACAGGGAACACTGAAGCTTTCTTT. V and J are TRBV10-2 and TRBJ1-1; TRBD1 agrees at 7 bases. The trim removed 8 bases at V and 1 base at J, leaving 1 base unmatched. The CDR3 spans 12 residues. Per germline, CDR1 WSHSY and CDR2 SAAADI.

The chain recombines TRBV11-2 with TRBJ2-7; TRBD2 matches 9 bases. Germline loops: CDR1 SGHAT, CDR2 FQNNGV. With V trimmed by 2 bases and J by 7 bases, 9 bases remained unmatched. This CDR3 has 15 amino acids. CDR3 coding DNA: TGTGCCAGCAGCTTACGAACTAGCGGGCTTAAGGAGCAGTACTTC. Protein product: CASSLRTSGLKEQYF.

This clone was detected once. The V gene is TRBV7-9, the J gene TRBJ2-1, with TRBD2 as a possible D gene (6 bases). The CDR3 is made up of 15 amino acids. CDR1 and CDR2 (germline): SEHNR, FQNEAQ (reference sequence). The V end was cut by 5 bases, the J end by 4 bases, with 15 bases between. CDR3 loop: CASSPPGVLYNEQFF. The CDR3 DNA follows: TGTGCCAGCAGCCCCCCGGGGGTGCTGTACAATGAGCAGTTCTTC.

The genes are TRBV28 and TRBJ1-1; no definite D call. Germline CDR1 MDHEN, CDR2 SYDVKM. The ends were cut back, 4 bases at V and 0 bases at J, with 9 bases in the middle. This CDR3 spans 14 amino acids. This CDR3 is CASSYGGMNTEAFF. In DNA, the CDR3 is TGTGCCAGCAGTTACGGCGGGATGAACACTGAAGCTTTCTTT.

The chain joins TRBV7-9 to TRBJ1-1; possible D gene TRBD1, 6 bases. The V and J ends lost 5 bases and 6 bases respectively, with 13 bases between them. CDR1 is SEHNR and CDR2 is FQNEAQ in the germline V gene (reference sequence). CDR3 size: 13 residues. DNA for the CDR3: TGTGCCAGCAGCGACGGAAGGGGGGCTGAAGCTTTCTTT. This encodes CASSDGRGAEAFF.

The chain links TRBV7-8 to TRBJ2-7; D is unclear. The V end was cut by 4 bases, the J end by 2 bases, with 24 bases between. Germline V gene lookup returns CDR1 SGHVS and CDR2 FQNEAQ. The CDR3 contains 18 residues. As DNA, the CDR3 is TGTGCCAGCAGCTACCCACGTCAACAGAGACCAGAGACCTACGAGCAGTACTTC. Its translation is CASSYPRQQRPETYEQYF.

This chain links TRBV4-1 with TRBJ2-7, with TRBD1 as a possible D gene (5 bases). CDR3 length equals 14 residues. V lost 0 bases to trimming and J lost 5 bases, with 11 bases between them. In germline, CDR1 is MGHRA, CDR2 YSYEKL. The CDR3 here is CASSQDPGRDEQYF. CDR3 DNA sequence: TGCGCCAGCAGCCAAGACCCAGGGCGAGACGAGCAGTACTTC.

The chain links TRBV27 to TRBJ1-6; D may be TRBD1 (5 bases). The germline CDR1 and CDR2 sequences are MNHEY and SMNVEV (reference sequence). The V gene lost 2 bases and the J gene lost 7 bases, with 18 bases spanning the gap. The CDR3 length is 17 residues. The CDR3 bases are TGTGCCAGCAGTTTAGATAGACCGGGACTTTCAAATTCACCCCTCCACTTT. Translation: CASSLDRPGLSNSPLHF.

CDR3 sequence: CASSSSTGLSGNTIYF. In nucleotides, the CDR3 is TGTGCCAGCAGCTCTTCTACAGGGCTCTCTGGAAACACCATATATTTT. The chain joins TRBV11-1 to TRBJ1-3; possibly TRBD1 for D (6 bases). Trimming shortened V by 4 bases and J by 0 bases, and 13 bases separated the two germline ends. The CDR3 covers 16 residues. CDR1 SGHAT and CDR2 FQDESV come from the germline V gene (reference sequence).

This clone has a single count. The rearrangement joins TRBV28 to TRBJ1-5; D may be TRBD1 (5 bases). Looked up from germline, CDR1 is MDHEN and CDR2 is SYDVKM. The CDR3 length is 13 residues. V was pared by 1 base and J by 7 bases, with 8 bases between. CDR3 region: CASSLSGEQPQHF. In DNA form, the CDR3 reads TGTGCCAGCAGTTTATCGGGGGAACAGCCCCAGCATTTT. The full variable domain, in which reference TRBV28 and TRBJ1-5 provide the parts outside the CDR3, is DVKVTQSSRYLVKRTGEKVFLECVQDMDHENMFWYRQDPGLGLRLIYFSYDVKMKEKGDIPEGYSVSREKKERFSLILESASTNQTSMYLCASSLSGEQPQHFGDGTRLSIL.

The chain combines TRBV4-1 with TRBJ2-1; no definite D call. Germline V gene lookup returns CDR1 MGHRA and CDR2 YSYEKL. Trimming shortened V by 1 base and J by 2 bases, and 6 bases separated the two germline ends. The CDR3 spans 14 residues. The CDR3 loop reads CASSQGVAYNEQFF. The CDR3 DNA sequence: TGCGCCAGCAGCCAAGGGGTTGCCTACAATGAGCAGTTCTTC.

This chain connects TRBV27 to TRBJ2-3; 8 bases map to TRBD2. The germline gives CDR1 MNHEY, CDR2 SMNVEV (reference sequence). After removal of 5 bases from V and 4 bases from J, the junction contained 5 bases not matched to a gene. The CDR3 has 14 amino acids. The CDR3 nucleotides are TGTGCCAGCAGTCGGGGGACTAGTTCAGATACGCAGTATTTT. Translation: CASSRGTSSDTQYF.

The J gene is TRBJ2-1, the V gene TRBV18; D remains unclear. Germline CDR1 reads KGHSH; CDR2 reads LQKENI. V lost 0 bases, J lost 7 bases, and 7 bases lay in between. The CDR3 runs to 13 residues. The CDR3 protein is CASSPPVLNEQFF. In nucleotides, the CDR3 is TGTGCCAGCTCACCACCGGTACTTAATGAGCAGTTCTTC. The full variable domain, with the rest looked up from reference TRBV18 and TRBJ2-1, is NAGVMQNPRHLVRRRGQEARLRCSPMKGHSHVYWYRQLPEEGLKFMVYLQKENIIDESGMPKERFSAEFPKEGPSILRIQQVVRGDSAAYFCASSPPVLNEQFFGPGTRLTVL.

This clone was counted once. The chain has TRBV5-1 and TRBJ2-1; TRBD1 matches 7 bases. The CDR3 runs to 14 residues. V lost 3 bases to trimming and J lost 4 bases; unmatched junction nucleotides: 4. Germline V gene data show CDR1 as SGHRS and CDR2 as YFSETQ. This chain's CDR3 is CASSSPGQYNEQFF. The DNA of the CDR3 is TGCGCCAGCAGCTCTCCGGGACAGTACAATGAGCAGTTCTTC.

This clone has just one count. The V call is TRBV7-8, the J call TRBJ1-1; 7 bases match TRBD1. The CDR3 has 14 residues. Germline V gives CDR1 SGHVS, CDR2 FQNEAQ. Trimming took 3 bases from V and 1 from J; bases not matched to a gene: 2. The CDR3 sequence is CASSLRDRNTEAFF. The DNA for the CDR3 is TGTGCCAGCAGCTTGCGGGACAGGAACACTGAAGCTTTCTTT.

The CDR3 loop reads CASSLLGREEFGKNIQYF. The CDR3 bases are TGCGCCAGCAGCTTGTTAGGACGAGAAGAGTTCGGCAAAAACATTCAGTACTTC. The rearrangement links TRBV5-1 to TRBJ2-4; D not certain. V was clipped by 1 base and J by 3 bases, with 20 bases between them. The CDR3 sequence is 18 residues long. Looked up from germline, CDR1 is SGHRS and CDR2 is YFSETQ.

This clone came up a few times. The chain carries TRBV7-9 and TRBJ1-1; D gene unclear. The CDR3 sequence is 12 residues long. V was trimmed by 4 bases and J by 6 bases, leaving 9 bases between them. Germline-derived CDR1 and CDR2 are SEHNR and FQNEAQ (reference sequence). The CDR3 DNA follows: TGTGCCAGCAGCTCCGAAGGTTCTGAAGCTTTCTTT. Translated: CASSSEGSEAFF.